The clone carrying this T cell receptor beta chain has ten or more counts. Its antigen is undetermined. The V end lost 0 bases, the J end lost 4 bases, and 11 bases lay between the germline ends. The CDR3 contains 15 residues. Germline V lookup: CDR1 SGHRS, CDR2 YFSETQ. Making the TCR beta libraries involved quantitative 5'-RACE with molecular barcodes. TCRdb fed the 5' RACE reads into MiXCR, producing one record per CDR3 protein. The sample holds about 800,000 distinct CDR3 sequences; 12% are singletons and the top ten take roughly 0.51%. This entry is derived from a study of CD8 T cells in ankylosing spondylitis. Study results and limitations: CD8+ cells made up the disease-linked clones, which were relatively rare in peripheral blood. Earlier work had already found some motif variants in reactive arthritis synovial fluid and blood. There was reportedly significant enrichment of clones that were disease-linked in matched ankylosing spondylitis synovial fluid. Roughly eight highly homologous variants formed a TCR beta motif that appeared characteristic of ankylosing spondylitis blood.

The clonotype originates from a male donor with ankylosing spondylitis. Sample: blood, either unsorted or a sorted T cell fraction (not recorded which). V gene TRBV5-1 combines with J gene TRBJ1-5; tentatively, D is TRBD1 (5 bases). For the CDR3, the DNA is TGCGCCAGCAGCTTGGAGGGGTCGGAGAATCAGCCCCAGCATTTT. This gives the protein CASSLEGSENQPQHF.